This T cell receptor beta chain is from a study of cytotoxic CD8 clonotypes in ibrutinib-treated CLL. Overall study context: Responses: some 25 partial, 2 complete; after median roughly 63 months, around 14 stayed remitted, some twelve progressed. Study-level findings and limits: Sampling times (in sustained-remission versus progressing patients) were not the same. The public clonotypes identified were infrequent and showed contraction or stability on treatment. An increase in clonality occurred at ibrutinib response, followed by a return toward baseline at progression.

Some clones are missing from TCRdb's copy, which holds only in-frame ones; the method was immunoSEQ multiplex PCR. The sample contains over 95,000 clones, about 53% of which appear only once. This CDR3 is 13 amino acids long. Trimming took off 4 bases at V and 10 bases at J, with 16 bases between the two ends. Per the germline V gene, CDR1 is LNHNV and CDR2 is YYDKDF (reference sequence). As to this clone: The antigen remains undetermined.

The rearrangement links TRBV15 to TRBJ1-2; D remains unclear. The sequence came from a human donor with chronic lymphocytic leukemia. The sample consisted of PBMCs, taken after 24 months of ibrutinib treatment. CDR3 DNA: TGTGCCACCAGCACCCCCCCCCAGGCCCACTACACCTTC. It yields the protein CATSTPPQAHYTF.